Below, 8 T cell receptor beta chains from the same sample are listed, as sequenced in a study of T cell responses to AZD1222 COVID-19 vaccine. The repertoire was sequenced with immunoSEQ multiplex PCR; TCRdb's copy has only in-frame clones and lacks some. This table holds some 70,000 clones, 80% to 85% found once. The input for sequencing was peripheral blood, taken on day 0 of AZD1222 vaccination. Every receptor here comes from an adult in good health.

The V call is TRBV4-1, the J call TRBJ2-2; 10 bases map to TRBD2. The junction had 8 bases not matched to a gene; V was cut back by 2 bases and J by 5 bases. The CDR3 length is 17 residues. CDR1 and CDR2 (germline): MGHRA, YSYEKL. CDR3 DNA sequence: TGCGCCAGCAGCCAACCACTAGCGGGGAGGTTGACCGGGGAGCTGTTTTTT. Encoded protein: CASSQPLAGRLTGELFF.

The chain links TRBV11-2 to TRBJ2-3; 8 positions match TRBD2. CDR1 and CDR2 (germline): SGHAT, FQNNGV. The CDR3 is 14 amino acids. The junction had 7 bases not matched to a gene; V was cut back by 5 bases and J by 6 bases. CDR3 bases: TGTGCCAGCAGCCTGGGCACTAGCGGTGATACGCAGTATTTT. This codes for CASSLGTSGDTQYF.

The chain carries TRBV4-3 and TRBJ2-3, with D unresolved. This CDR3 contains 15 residues. CDR1 is LGHNA and CDR2 is YSLEER in the germline V gene. The V and J ends lost 3 bases and 0 bases respectively, with 10 bases between them. CDR3 sequence (DNA): TGCGCCAGCAGCCATTTCGGCAGGAGCACAGATACGCAGTATTTT. Its protein product is CASSHFGRSTDTQYF.

The chain recombines TRBV28 with TRBJ1-4; no reliable D call. Germline V gene lookup returns CDR1 MDHEN and CDR2 SYDVKM. This CDR3 has 13 residues. V was trimmed by 6 bases and J by 5 bases, leaving 10 bases between them. CDR3 nucleotides: TGTGCCAGCAGCCAGAACCTCAATGAAAAACTGTTTTTT. It codes for CASSQNLNEKLFF.

This clone was recorded once. The chain couples TRBV5-1 to TRBJ2-3; 8 bases map to TRBD2. V gave up 4 bases and J gave up 1 base; unmatched junction bases: 5. The CDR3 is 15 residues long. Looked up from germline, CDR1 is SGHRS and CDR2 is YFSETQ. The CDR3 sequence is CASSVRRGGTDTQYF. The CDR3 DNA reads TGCGCCAGCAGCGTCCGGCGGGGGGGCACAGATACGCAGTATTTT.

For this clone: This same CDR3 is encoded by further DNA sequences in the sample. The chain links TRBV2 to TRBJ1-1, with 8 bases fitting TRBD1. Germline trimming cut 3 bases from V and 2 bases from J; bases unmatched to any gene: 2. The CDR3 sequence is 14 residues long. Germline assignment: CDR1 SNHLY and CDR2 FYNNEI. CDR3 region: CASSDGQGNTEAFF. As DNA, the CDR3 is TGTGCCAGCAGTGATGGACAGGGAAACACTGAAGCTTTCTTT.

V and J are TRBV18 and TRBJ1-1; D call uncertain. Germline CDR1 and CDR2: KGHSH and LQKENI. V was cut by 2 bases and J by 0 bases, with 7 bases left in between. The CDR3 length is 14 residues. The CDR3 reads CASSPGSVNTEAFF. The CDR3 DNA reads TGTGCCAGCTCACCAGGTTCGGTGAACACTGAAGCTTTCTTT.

This chain links TRBV7-2 with TRBJ2-7, with no clear D. CDR1 is SGHTA and CDR2 is FQGNSA in the germline V gene. V shed 1 base and J shed 3 bases, with 16 bases lying between them. The CDR3 totals 16 residues. The CDR3 spells CASSLVEGRPGYEQYF. In DNA, the CDR3 is TGTGCCAGCAGCTTAGTTGAAGGGCGGCCAGGCTACGAGCAGTACTTC. Drawing the rest from reference TRBV7-2 and TRBJ2-7, the complete variable domain is GAGVSQSPSNKVTEKGKDVELRCDPISGHTALYWYRQSLGQGLEFLIYFQGNSAPDKSGLPSDRFSAERTGGSVSTLTIQRTQQEDSAVYLCASSLVEGRPGYEQYFGPGTRLTVT.